The entry below gives a single T cell receptor (beta chain) sequence along with its context. As yet, its antigen is unknown. The CDR3 consists of 13 residues. Germline V gene sequence: CDR1 SGDLS, CDR2 YYNGEE. V lost 4 bases and J lost 5, with 12 bases in between. The data stem from a study of cytomegalovirus exposure and HLA in healthy donors. Regarding the study as a whole: Specificity of a few CMV-associated chains for CMV antigens was verified in vitro.

The study ran its PCR with 60 Vbeta and 13 Jbeta primers. The method was immunoSEQ multiplex PCR; TCRdb's version includes in-frame clones alone and lacks a portion of them. The table includes some 150,000 clones, about 86% detected once. J is TRBJ1-1 and V is TRBV9; weak D call: TRBD1 (5 bases). The sequenced material came from PBMCs. The sequence came from a woman aged 25 to 39 in good health and CMV-seronegative. CDR3 region: CASSKTAFTEAFF. In DNA form, the CDR3 reads TGTGCCAGCAGCAAGACAGCGTTTACTGAAGCTTTCTTT.